These 17 T cell receptor beta chains share one sample of origin, sequenced in a study of T cell repertoires in cytomegalovirus infection. TCRdb passed the reads through MiXCR, listing each CDR3 protein once. Of some 160,000 distinct CDR3 sequences in the sample, 15% to 20% are singletons; the top ten hold around 20%. Input material: CD8+ T cells from PBMCs. These receptors came from a human donor in good health (CMV status not recorded). Some clones in this sample may be carry-over from other donors' samples.

The chain joins TRBV7-2 to TRBJ2-7, with TRBD1 as a possible D gene (6 bases). The CDR3 contains 12 residues. CDR1 is SGHTA, CDR2 FQGNSA, per germline. V was shortened by 9 bases and J by 2 bases, with 11 bases between the two germline ends. CDR3 residues: CASGQITYEQYF. DNA of the CDR3: TGTGCCAGTGGACAGATAACCTACGAGCAGTACTTC.

This sequence joins TRBV9 and TRBJ2-7; D may be TRBD1 (6 bases). The length of the CDR3 is 15 residues. The V gene lost 4 bases and the J gene lost 3 bases, with 17 bases spanning the gap. The germline V gene has CDR1 SGDLS and CDR2 YYNGEE. CDR3 residues: CASSPPGVLFYEQYF. As DNA, the CDR3 is TGTGCCAGCAGCCCTCCAGGGGTACTCTTCTACGAGCAGTACTTC. The entire variable domain, with the rest obtained from reference TRBV9 and TRBJ2-7, is as follows: DSGVTQTPKHLITATGQRVTLRCSPRSGDLSVYWYQQSLDQGLQFLIQYYNGEERAKGNILERFSAQQFPDLHSELNLSSLELGDSALYFCASSPPGVLFYEQYFGPGTRLTVT.

V and J are TRBV7-9 and TRBJ2-1, with 10 bases fitting TRBD2. Germline CDR1 SEHNR, CDR2 FQNEAQ (reference sequence). V lost 10 bases, J lost 6 bases, and 12 bases stayed unmatched. The CDR3 loop spans 15 amino acids. The DNA for the CDR3 is TGTGCCACCAGGGGAACTAGCGGGACTCCCAATGAGCAGTTCTTC. This encodes CATRGTSGTPNEQFF.

This clonotype appeared a few times. The gene calls are TRBV6-6 and TRBJ2-1, with D hard to call. Germline CDR1 reads MNHNY; CDR2 reads SVGAGI (reference sequence). V was cut by 10 bases and J by 4 bases, with 5 bases left in between. The CDR3 length is 10 residues. The CDR3 nucleotides read TGTGCCACCCTTTACAATGAGCAGTTCTTC. This encodes CATLYNEQFF.

The CDR3 reads CASSLAPGETQYF. The CDR3 bases are TGTGCCAGCAGCTTAGCGCCTGGAGAGACCCAGTACTTC. The chain couples TRBV7-9 to TRBJ2-5; D not certain. Trimming stripped 0 bases from V and 4 bases from J, with 6 bases between. Looked up from germline, CDR1 is SEHNR and CDR2 is FQNEAQ (reference sequence). CDR3 size: 13 residues.

The chain links TRBV27 to TRBJ2-2; TRBD1 agrees at 9 bases. Germline V lookup: CDR1 MNHEY, CDR2 SMNVEV (reference sequence). The V segment lost 6 bases and the J segment 4 bases; nucleotides outside the gene matches: 6. The CDR3 contains 15 residues. CDR3 sequence reads: CASRMGQGITGELFF. CDR3 nucleotide sequence: TGTGCCAGCAGAATGGGACAGGGTATCACCGGGGAGCTGTTTTTT.

The chain links TRBV6-5 to TRBJ2-1; D may match TRBD1 or TRBD2 (6 bases each). The CDR3 runs 15 residues. CDR1 MNHEY and CDR2 SVGAGI come from the germline V gene. Deletions cut 5 bases from V and 3 bases from J, with 14 bases between. DNA of the CDR3: TGTGCCAGCAGTGACAAGGGGGACTTCTACAATGAGCAGTTCTTC. It specifies CASSDKGDFYNEQFF.

This clonotype was found a few times. The chain is built from TRBV6-2 or TRBV6-3 and TRBJ1-2; D is uncertain. The CDR3 loop spans 14 amino acids. The ends were cut back, 0 bases at V and 4 bases at J, with 9 bases in the middle. Germline-derived CDR1 and CDR2 are MNHEY and SVGEGT. CDR3 bases: TGTGCCAGCAGTTACTCTTACGGAATCTATGGCTACACCTTC. This translates into CASSYSYGIYGYTF.

The chain has TRBV6-1 and TRBJ1-1; D perhaps matches TRBD1 (6 bases). The length of the CDR3 is 12 residues. The germline V and J ends were trimmed by 5 bases and 8 bases, with 12 bases remaining between them. From germline, CDR1 is MNHNS and CDR2 SASEGT. In nucleotides, the CDR3 is TGTGCCAGCAGTCCAGGGGAACTGGAAGCTTTCTTT. Translation: CASSPGELEAFF.

This clonotype appeared a few times. This chain links TRBV12-3 or TRBV12-4 with TRBJ2-2, with TRBD2 matching over 9 bases. The CDR3 loop spans 16 amino acids. Trimming cost V 3 bases and J 3 bases; bases outside gene matches: 5. The CDR3 bases are TGTGCCAGCAGTTTTAGCGGGAGTGGGTACACCGGGGAGCTGTTTTTT. Translation: CASSFSGSGYTGELFF.

The chain is built from TRBV12-3 or TRBV12-4 and TRBJ2-1; 14 bases fit TRBD2. Unmatched junction bases numbered 6, after V lost 6 bases and J lost 5 bases. This CDR3 spans 16 amino acids. CDR3 residues: CASRPPGLAGDNEQFF. The CDR3 DNA is TGTGCCAGCAGACCCCCGGGACTAGCGGGAGACAATGAGCAGTTCTTC.

This clonotype was seen a handful of times. Because it lacks the conserved phenylalanine or tryptophan at the end, this CDR3 is likely a read error. The DNA is left out, because the CDR3 cannot be placed on it with certainty; the CDR3 is given as TCRdb lists it. The rearrangement uses TRBV4-2 and TRBJ2-4; the tabulated D call, TRBD1, remains unverified against the DNA. Per the germline V gene, CDR1 is LGHNA and CDR2 is YNFKEQ. The CDR3 is 12 amino acids long, termini counted. Here the CDR3 reads CASSQDRFQGAG.

This clonotype was observed a few times. This rearrangement joins TRBV2 to TRBJ1-1, with D perhaps matching TRBD1 (5 bases). Germline CDR1 SNHLY, CDR2 FYNNEI. The V end was cut by 6 bases, the J end by 1 base, with 18 bases between. This CDR3 is 16 amino acids long. CDR3 loop: CASRTKVGRGNTEAFF. The CDR3 DNA reads as TGTGCCAGCAGAACGAAGGTGGGACGGGGGAACACTGAAGCTTTCTTT.

The chain links TRBV6-6 to TRBJ2-4; 7 nucleotides agree with TRBD2. J lost 2 bases, V lost 7 bases, and 11 bases had no gene match. In germline, CDR1 is MNHNY, CDR2 SVGAGI (reference sequence). The CDR3 extends over 16 amino acids. This CDR3 reads CASNPGGAGTKNIQYF. The CDR3 nucleotides read TGTGCCAGCAATCCGGGGGGAGCGGGGACCAAAAACATTCAGTACTTC.

The chain carries TRBV7-6 and TRBJ2-1, with TRBD1 as a possible D gene (6 bases). The germline V gene has CDR1 SGHVS and CDR2 FNYEAQ. V lost 3 bases and J lost 9, with 12 bases in between. The CDR3 covers 13 residues. The CDR3: CASSFQRGSEQFF. For the CDR3, the DNA is TGTGCCAGCAGCTTTCAAAGGGGGAGTGAGCAGTTCTTC.

The chain uses TRBV28 and TRBJ1-5; TRBD1 matches at 8 bases. V was clipped by 5 bases and J by 1 base; unmatched bases: 7. The CDR3 has 16 residues. Germline V CDR1 and CDR2: MDHEN, SYDVKM. The chain's CDR3 is CASSLTGGVSNQPQHF. DNA for the CDR3: TGTGCCAGCAGTCTCACAGGGGGAGTGAGCAATCAGCCCCAGCATTTT.

The CDR3 protein is CASNEDFNYGYTF. The DNA of the CDR3 is TGTGCCAGCAACGAGGATTTTAACTATGGCTACACCTTC. The chain joins TRBV6-2 or TRBV6-3 to TRBJ1-2, with unresolved D. The CDR3 runs 13 residues. Germline V CDR1 and CDR2: MNHEY, SVGEGT. The ends were cut back, 7 bases at V and 1 base at J, with 10 bases in the middle.